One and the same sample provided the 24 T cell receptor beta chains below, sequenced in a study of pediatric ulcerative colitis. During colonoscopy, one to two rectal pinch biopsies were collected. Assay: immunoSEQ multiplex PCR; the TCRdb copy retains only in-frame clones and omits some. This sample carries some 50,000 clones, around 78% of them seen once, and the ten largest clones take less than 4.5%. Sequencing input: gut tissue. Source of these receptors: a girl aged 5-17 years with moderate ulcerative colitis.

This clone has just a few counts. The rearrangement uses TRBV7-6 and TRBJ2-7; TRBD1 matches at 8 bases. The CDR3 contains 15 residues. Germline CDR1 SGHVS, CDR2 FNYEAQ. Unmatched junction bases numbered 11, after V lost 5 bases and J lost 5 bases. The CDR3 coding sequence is TGTGCCAGCAGCCGCGGACCTCAGGGGGCTAACGAGCAGTACTTC. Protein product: CASSRGPQGANEQYF.

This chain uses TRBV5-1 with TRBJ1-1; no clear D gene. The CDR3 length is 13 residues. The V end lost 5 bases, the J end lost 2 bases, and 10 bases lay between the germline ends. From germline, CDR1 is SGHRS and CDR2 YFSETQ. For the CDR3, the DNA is TGCGCCAGCAGATTCGACACAAACACTGAAGCTTTCTTT. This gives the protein CASRFDTNTEAFF.

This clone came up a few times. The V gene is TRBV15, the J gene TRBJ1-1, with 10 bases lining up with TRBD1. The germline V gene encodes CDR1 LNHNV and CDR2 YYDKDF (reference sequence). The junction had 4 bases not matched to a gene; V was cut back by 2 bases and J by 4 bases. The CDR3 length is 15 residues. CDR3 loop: CATSRPRDRGTEAFF. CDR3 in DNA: TGTGCCACCAGCAGACCTCGGGACAGGGGCACTGAAGCTTTCTTT.

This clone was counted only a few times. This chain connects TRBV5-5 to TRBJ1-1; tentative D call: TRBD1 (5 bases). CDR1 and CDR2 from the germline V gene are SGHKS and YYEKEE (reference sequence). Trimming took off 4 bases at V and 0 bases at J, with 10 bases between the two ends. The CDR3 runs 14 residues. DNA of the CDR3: TGTGCCAGCAGCGAGGGGACCATGAACACTGAAGCTTTCTTT. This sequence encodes CASSEGTMNTEAFF.

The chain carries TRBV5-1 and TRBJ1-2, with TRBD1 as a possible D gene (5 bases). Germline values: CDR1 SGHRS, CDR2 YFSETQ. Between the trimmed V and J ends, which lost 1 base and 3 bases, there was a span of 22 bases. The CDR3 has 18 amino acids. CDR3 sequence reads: CASSLSSISGPPYYGYTF. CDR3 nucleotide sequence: TGCGCCAGCAGCTTGAGTAGTATCTCAGGGCCCCCTTACTATGGCTACACCTTC. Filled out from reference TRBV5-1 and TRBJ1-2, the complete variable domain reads KAGVTQTPRYLIKTRGQQVTLSCSPISGHRSVSWYQQTPGQGLQFLFEYFSETQRNKGNFPGRFSGRQFSNSRSEMNVSTLELGDSALYLCASSLSSISGPPYYGYTFGSGTRLTVV.

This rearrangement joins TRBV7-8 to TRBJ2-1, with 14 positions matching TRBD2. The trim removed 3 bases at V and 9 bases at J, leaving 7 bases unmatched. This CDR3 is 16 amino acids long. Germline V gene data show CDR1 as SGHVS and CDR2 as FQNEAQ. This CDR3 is CASSLGTSGRVGEQFF. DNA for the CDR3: TGTGCCAGCAGCTTGGGGACTAGCGGGAGAGTAGGTGAGCAGTTCTTC.

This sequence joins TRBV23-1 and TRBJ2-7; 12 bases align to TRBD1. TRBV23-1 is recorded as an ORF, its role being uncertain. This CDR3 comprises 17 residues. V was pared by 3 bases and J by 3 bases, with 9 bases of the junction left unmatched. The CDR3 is CASSQAGTGGLHYEQYF. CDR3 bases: TGCGCCAGCAGTCAGGCCGGGACAGGGGGCCTCCACTACGAGCAGTACTTC.

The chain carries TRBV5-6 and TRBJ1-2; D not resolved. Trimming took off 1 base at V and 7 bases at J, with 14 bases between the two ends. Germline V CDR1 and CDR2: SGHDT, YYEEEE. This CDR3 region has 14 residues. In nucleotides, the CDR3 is TGTGCCAGCAGCTTGAGTTCGGGTTCGGGTGGCTACACCTTC. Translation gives CASSLSSGSGGYTF.

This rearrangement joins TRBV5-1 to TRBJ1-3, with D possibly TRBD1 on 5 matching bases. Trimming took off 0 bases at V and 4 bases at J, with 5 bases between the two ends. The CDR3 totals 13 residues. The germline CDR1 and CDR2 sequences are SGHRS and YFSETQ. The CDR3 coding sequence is TGCGCCAGCAGCTTGGGACAGGGAAACACCATATATTTT. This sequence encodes CASSLGQGNTIYF. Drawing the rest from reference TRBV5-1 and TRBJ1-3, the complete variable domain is KAGVTQTPRYLIKTRGQQVTLSCSPISGHRSVSWYQQTPGQGLQFLFEYFSETQRNKGNFPGRFSGRQFSNSRSEMNVSTLELGDSALYLCASSLGQGNTIYFGEGSWLTVV.

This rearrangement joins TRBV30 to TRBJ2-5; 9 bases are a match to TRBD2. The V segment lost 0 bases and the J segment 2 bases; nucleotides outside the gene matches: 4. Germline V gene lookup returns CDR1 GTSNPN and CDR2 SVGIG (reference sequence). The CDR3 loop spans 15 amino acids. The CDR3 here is CAWSVLGLAQETQYF. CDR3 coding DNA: TGTGCCTGGAGTGTACTGGGACTAGCACAAGAGACCCAGTACTTC. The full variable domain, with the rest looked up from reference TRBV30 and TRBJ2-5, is SQTIHQWPATLVQPVGSPLSLECTVEGTSNPNLYWYRQAAGRGLQLLFYSVGIGQISSEVPQNLSASRPQDRQFILSSKKLLLSDSGFYLCAWSVLGLAQETQYFGPGTRLLVL.

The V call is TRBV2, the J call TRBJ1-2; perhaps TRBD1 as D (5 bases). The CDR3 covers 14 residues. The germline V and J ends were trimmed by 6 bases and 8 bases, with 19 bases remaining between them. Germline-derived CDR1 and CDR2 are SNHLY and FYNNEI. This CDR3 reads CASSPSTARGGYTF. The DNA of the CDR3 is TGTGCCAGCAGCCCATCCACAGCGAGGGGAGGCTACACCTTC.

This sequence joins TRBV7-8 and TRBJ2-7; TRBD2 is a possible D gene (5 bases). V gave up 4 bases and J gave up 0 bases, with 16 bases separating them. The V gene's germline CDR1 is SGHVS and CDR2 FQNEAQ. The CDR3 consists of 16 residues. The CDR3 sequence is CASSSSSGHTSYEQYF. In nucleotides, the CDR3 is TGTGCCAGCAGCTCCTCGAGCGGCCATACCTCCTACGAGCAGTACTTC.

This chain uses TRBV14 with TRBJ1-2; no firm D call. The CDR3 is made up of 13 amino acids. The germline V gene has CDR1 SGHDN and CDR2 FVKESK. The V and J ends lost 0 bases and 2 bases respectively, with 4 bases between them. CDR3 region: CASSQDRNYGYTF. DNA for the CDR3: TGTGCCAGCAGCCAAGACAGAAACTATGGCTACACCTTC.

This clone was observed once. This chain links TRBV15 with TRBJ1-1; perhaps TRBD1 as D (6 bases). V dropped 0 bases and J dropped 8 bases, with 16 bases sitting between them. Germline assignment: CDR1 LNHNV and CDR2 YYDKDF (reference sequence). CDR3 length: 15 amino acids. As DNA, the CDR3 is TGTGCCACCAGCAGAGATTGGGGGTTCGGGACAGAAGCTTTCTTT. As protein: CATSRDWGFGTEAFF.

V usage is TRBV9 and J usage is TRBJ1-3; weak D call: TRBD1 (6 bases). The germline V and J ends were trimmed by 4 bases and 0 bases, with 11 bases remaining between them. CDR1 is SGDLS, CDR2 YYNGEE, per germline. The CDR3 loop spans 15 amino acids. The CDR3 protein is CASSQTGGSGNTIYF. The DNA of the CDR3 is TGTGCCAGCAGCCAGACAGGCGGCTCTGGAAACACCATATATTTT. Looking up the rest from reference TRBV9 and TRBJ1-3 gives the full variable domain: DSGVTQTPKHLITATGQRVTLRCSPRSGDLSVYWYQQSLDQGLQFLIQYYNGEERAKGNILERFSAQQFPDLHSELNLSSLELGDSALYFCASSQTGGSGNTIYFGEGSWLTVV.

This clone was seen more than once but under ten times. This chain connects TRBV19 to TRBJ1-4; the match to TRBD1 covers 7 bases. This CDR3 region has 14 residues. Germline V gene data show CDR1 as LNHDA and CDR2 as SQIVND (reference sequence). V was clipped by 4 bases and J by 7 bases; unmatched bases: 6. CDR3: CASSTKRTGEKLFF. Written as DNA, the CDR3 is TGTGCCAGTAGTACCAAGAGGACAGGTGAAAAACTGTTTTTT.

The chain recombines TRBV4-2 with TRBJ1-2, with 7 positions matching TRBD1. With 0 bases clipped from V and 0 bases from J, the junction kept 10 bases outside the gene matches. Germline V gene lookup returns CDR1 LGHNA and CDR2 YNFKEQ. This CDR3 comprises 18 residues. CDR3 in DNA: TGTGCCAGCAGCCAAGATTGGACGGGGACAGTGACTAACTATGGCTACACCTTC. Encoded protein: CASSQDWTGTVTNYGYTF.

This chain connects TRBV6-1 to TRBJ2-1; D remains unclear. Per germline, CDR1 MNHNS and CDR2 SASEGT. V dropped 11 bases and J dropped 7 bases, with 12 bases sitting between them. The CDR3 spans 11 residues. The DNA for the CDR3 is TGTGCCTGCGGTCTCTGGAATGAGCAGTTCTTC. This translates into CACGLWNEQFF.

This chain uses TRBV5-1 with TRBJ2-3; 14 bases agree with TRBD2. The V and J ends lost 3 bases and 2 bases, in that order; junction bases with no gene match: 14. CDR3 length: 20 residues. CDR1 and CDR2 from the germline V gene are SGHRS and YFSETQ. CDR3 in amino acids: CASSYAGTSGSAPLTDTQYF. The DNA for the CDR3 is TGCGCCAGCAGCTATGCAGGGACTAGCGGGAGTGCCCCCCTCACAGATACGCAGTATTTT.

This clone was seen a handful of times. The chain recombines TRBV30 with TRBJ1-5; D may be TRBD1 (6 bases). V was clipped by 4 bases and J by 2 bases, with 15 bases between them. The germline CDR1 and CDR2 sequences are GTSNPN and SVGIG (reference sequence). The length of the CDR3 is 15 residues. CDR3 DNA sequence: TGTGCCTGGAACTCACAGGGTTTGGGCAATCAGCCCCAGCATTTT. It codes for CAWNSQGLGNQPQHF.

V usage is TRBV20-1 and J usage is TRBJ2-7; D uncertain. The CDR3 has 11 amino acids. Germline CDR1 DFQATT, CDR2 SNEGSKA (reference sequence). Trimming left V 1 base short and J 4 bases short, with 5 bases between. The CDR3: CSARGGYEQYF. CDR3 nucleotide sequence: TGCAGTGCTAGAGGTGGATACGAGCAGTACTTC.

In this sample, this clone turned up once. CDR3 loop: CASSLGQNHYEQYF. As DNA, the CDR3 is TGTGCCAGCAGCTTAGGACAGAACCACTACGAGCAGTACTTC. This sequence joins TRBV5-6 and TRBJ2-7, with D perhaps matching TRBD1 (6 bases). CDR3 length equals 14 residues. Looked up from germline, CDR1 is SGHDT and CDR2 is YYEEEE. Trimming pared 2 bases from V and 3 bases from J, leaving 12 bases between.

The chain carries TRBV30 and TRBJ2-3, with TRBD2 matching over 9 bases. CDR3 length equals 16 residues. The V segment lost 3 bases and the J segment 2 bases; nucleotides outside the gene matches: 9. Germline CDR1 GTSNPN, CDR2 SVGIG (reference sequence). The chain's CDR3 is CAWSDVSSGDTDTQYF. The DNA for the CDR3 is TGTGCCTGGAGCGACGTGTCTAGCGGGGACACAGATACGCAGTATTTT.

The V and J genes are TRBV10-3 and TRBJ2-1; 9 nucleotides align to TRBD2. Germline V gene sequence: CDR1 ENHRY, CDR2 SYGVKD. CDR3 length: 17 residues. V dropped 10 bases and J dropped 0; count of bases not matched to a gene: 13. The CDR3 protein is CANSAASGASSYNEQFF. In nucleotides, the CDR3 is TGTGCCAACTCGGCGGCTAGCGGGGCTAGCTCCTACAATGAGCAGTTCTTC.